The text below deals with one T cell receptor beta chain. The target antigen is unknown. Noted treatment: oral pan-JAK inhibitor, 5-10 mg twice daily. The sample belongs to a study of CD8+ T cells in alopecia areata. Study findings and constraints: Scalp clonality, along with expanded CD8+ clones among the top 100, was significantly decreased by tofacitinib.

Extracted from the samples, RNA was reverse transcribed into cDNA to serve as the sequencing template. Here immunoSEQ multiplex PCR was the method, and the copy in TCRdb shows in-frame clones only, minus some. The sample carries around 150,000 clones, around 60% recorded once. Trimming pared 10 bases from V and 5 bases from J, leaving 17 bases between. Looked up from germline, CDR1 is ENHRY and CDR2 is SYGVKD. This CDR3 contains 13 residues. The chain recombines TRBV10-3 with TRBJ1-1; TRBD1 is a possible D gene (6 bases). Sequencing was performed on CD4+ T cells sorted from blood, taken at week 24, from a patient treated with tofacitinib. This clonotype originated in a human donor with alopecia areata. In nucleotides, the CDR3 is TGTGCCAGCGAACAGGGAGATTGGACTGAAGCTTTCTTT. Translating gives CASEQGDWTEAFF.